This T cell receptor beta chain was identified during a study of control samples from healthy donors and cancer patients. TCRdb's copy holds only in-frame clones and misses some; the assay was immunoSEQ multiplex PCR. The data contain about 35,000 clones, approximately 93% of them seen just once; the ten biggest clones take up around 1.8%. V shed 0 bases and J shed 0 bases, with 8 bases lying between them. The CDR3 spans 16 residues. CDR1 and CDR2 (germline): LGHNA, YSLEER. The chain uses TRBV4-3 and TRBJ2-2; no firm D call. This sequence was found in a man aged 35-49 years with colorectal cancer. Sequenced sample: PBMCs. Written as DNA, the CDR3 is TGCGCCAGCAGCCAAGAAGGGTACTCGAACACCGGGGAGCTGTTTTTT. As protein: CASSQEGYSNTGELFF.